A single sample is the source of the 31 T cell receptor beta chains below, sequenced in a study of blood T cell repertoires in COVID-19. Produced via immunoSEQ multiplex PCR; TCRdb's table is partial and in-frame only. The profile shows 120,000 to 150,000 clones, roughly 89% of them singletons. The specimen was peripheral blood. Receptors were obtained from a human donor in a cohort sampled during active COVID-19.

The CDR3 DNA reads as TGTGCCAGCAGCTGGGACAGGGGAAACTATGGCTACACCTTC. This gives the protein CASSWDRGNYGYTF. The gene calls are TRBV5-6 and TRBJ1-2, with 10 positions matching TRBD1. Germline V CDR1 and CDR2: SGHDT, YYEEEE. Germline trimming cut 3 bases from V and 2 bases from J; bases unmatched to any gene: 1. The CDR3 covers 14 residues.

This sequence joins TRBV7-6 and TRBJ2-2; 7 nucleotides align to TRBD1. Germline CDR1 reads SGHVS; CDR2 reads FNYEAQ. The junction had 8 bases not matched to a gene; V was cut back by 5 bases and J by 5 bases. The CDR3 has 15 amino acids. The CDR3 bases are TGTGCCAGCAGCCCTAGGGACAGATGGACCGGGGAGCTGTTTTTT. It codes for CASSPRDRWTGELFF.

A note on this clone: This CDR3 is also generated by other DNA sequences in the sample. This sequence joins TRBV6-5 and TRBJ1-5, with no clear D. The germline CDR1 and CDR2 sequences are MNHEY and SVGAGI. V lost 2 bases, J lost 7 bases, and 3 bases lay in between. The CDR3 sequence is 11 residues long. The CDR3 is CASSYQQPQHF. The CDR3 nucleotides are TGTGCCAGCAGTTACCAACAGCCCCAGCATTTT.

V and J are TRBV5-1 and TRBJ1-5; no definite D call. The CDR3 extends over 14 amino acids. The V and J ends lost 2 bases and 2 bases respectively, with 8 bases between them. Germline V gives CDR1 SGHRS, CDR2 YFSETQ. Written as DNA, the CDR3 is TGCGCCAGCAGCTTCAGGCCCGGCAATCAGCCCCAGCATTTT. Translation gives CASSFRPGNQPQHF.

The gene calls are TRBV7-2 and TRBJ1-2, with 7 bases aligning to TRBD1. With 1 base clipped from V and 1 base from J, the junction kept 9 bases outside the gene matches. This CDR3 spans 17 amino acids. Germline loops: CDR1 SGHTA, CDR2 FQGNSA. CDR3 sequence: CASSLGQGVNYNYGYTF. The CDR3 region has the DNA TGTGCCAGCAGCTTAGGTCAGGGGGTTAATTATAACTATGGCTACACCTTC.

This chain connects TRBV28 to TRBJ2-1; the match to TRBD2 covers 12 bases. The germline V gene encodes CDR1 MDHEN and CDR2 SYDVKM. The CDR3 spans 15 residues. V lost 6 bases and J lost 9; bases outside the gene matches: 9. CDR3 nucleotides: TGTGCCAGCAGCGAGACTAGCGGGGGCCTTGCTGAGCAGTTCTTC. Translating gives CASSETSGGLAEQFF.

The CDR3 here is CASSFPNSPLHF. In DNA, the CDR3 is TGTGCCAGCAGTTTCCCGAATTCACCCCTCCACTTT. The chain links TRBV27 to TRBJ1-6; no clear D. The V and J ends lost 3 bases and 7 bases respectively, with 4 bases between them. Germline V gene data show CDR1 as MNHEY and CDR2 as SMNVEV (reference sequence). This CDR3 contains 12 residues.

V is TRBV5-1 and J is TRBJ1-6, with D possibly being TRBD1 (6 bases). The CDR3 loop spans 15 amino acids. The V and J ends lost 4 bases and 7 bases respectively, with 15 bases between them. CDR1 SGHRS and CDR2 YFSETQ come from the germline V gene. For the CDR3, the DNA is TGCGCCAGCAGCCTGAGAGGGGGTCGCAATTCACCCCTCCACTTT. It translates to CASSLRGGRNSPLHF.

The J gene is TRBJ2-1, the V gene TRBV7-2; 8 nucleotides align to TRBD2. The trim removed 8 bases at V and 7 bases at J, leaving 10 bases unmatched. This CDR3 contains 14 residues. Germline V gene lookup returns CDR1 SGHTA and CDR2 FQGNSA. The CDR3 here is CASLRAGGRNEQFF. Here the CDR3 DNA reads TGTGCCAGCCTCAGGGCGGGGGGTCGGAATGAGCAGTTCTTC. Full variable domain (outside the CDR3, taken from reference TRBV7-2 and TRBJ2-1): GAGVSQSPSNKVTEKGKDVELRCDPISGHTALYWYRQSLGQGLEFLIYFQGNSAPDKSGLPSDRFSAERTGGSVSTLTIQRTQQEDSAVYLCASLRAGGRNEQFFGPGTRLTVL.

This clone has a handful of counts. The chain links TRBV13 to TRBJ2-3; 8 nucleotides align to TRBD2. Germline-derived CDR1 and CDR2 are PRHDT and FYEKMQ (reference sequence). The trim removed 0 bases at V and 0 bases at J, leaving 8 bases unmatched. The CDR3 loop spans 18 amino acids. CDR3 coding DNA: TGTGCCAGCAGCTTAGGGTTAGCGGGGAGCCCTAGCACAGATACGCAGTATTTT. Its protein is CASSLGLAGSPSTDTQYF.

The chain links TRBV9 to TRBJ2-1, with 15 bases that match TRBD2. CDR3 length: 18 amino acids. Germline loops: CDR1 SGDLS, CDR2 YYNGEE. J lost 0 bases, V lost 4 bases, and 5 bases had no gene match. The CDR3 protein is CASSPGTSGGSSYNEQFF. CDR3 in DNA: TGTGCCAGCAGCCCGGGGACTAGCGGGGGGAGCTCCTACAATGAGCAGTTCTTC.

J is TRBJ1-4 and V is TRBV5-5, with 10 nucleotides matching TRBD1. This CDR3 has 14 amino acids. Unmatched junction bases numbered 5, after V lost 5 bases and J lost 7 bases. Germline CDR1 SGHKS, CDR2 YYEKEE (reference sequence). In DNA form, the CDR3 reads TGTGCCAGCAGTTCGGGACAGGGGTTTGAAAAACTGTTTTTT. Translated: CASSSGQGFEKLFF.

This sequence joins TRBV7-6 and TRBJ1-6; D unresolved. This CDR3 is built from 16 residues. CDR1 is SGHVS, CDR2 FNYEAQ, per germline. V was shortened by 5 bases and J by 0 bases, with 11 bases between the two germline ends. The CDR3 DNA sequence: TGTGCCAGCAGCCAGCTGAGGTCCTCCTATAATTCACCCCTCCACTTT. Its translation: CASSQLRSSYNSPLHF.

V usage is TRBV5-1 and J usage is TRBJ2-1; 7 bases fit TRBD1. The germline V gene has CDR1 SGHRS and CDR2 YFSETQ. V shed 2 bases, J shed 8 bases, and the junction held 7 bases outside the gene matches. The CDR3 runs to 14 residues. The CDR3 DNA reads as TGCGCCAGCAGCTTTACAGGGGTTATCGATGAGCAGTTCTTC. Its protein product is CASSFTGVIDEQFF.

This clone was detected once. The V call is TRBV7-9, the J call TRBJ2-2; D gene unclear. The V gene's germline CDR1 is SEHNR and CDR2 FQNEAQ (reference sequence). CDR3 length equals 11 residues. Trimming took 3 bases from V and 11 from J, leaving 7 bases between them. The CDR3 loop reads CASSFSPELFF. The CDR3 region has the DNA TGTGCCAGCAGCTTTTCCCCTGAGCTGTTTTTT.

The chain uses TRBV19 and TRBJ2-1; TRBD1 is a possible D gene (7 bases). With 7 bases removed from V and 6 bases from J, the gap between germline ends came to 13 bases. Germline-derived CDR1 and CDR2 are LNHDA and SQIVND (reference sequence). The CDR3 is made up of 13 amino acids. CDR3 protein: CASTVQGGNEQFF. Written as DNA, the CDR3 is TGTGCCAGTACCGTTCAGGGGGGCAATGAGCAGTTCTTC.

J is TRBJ1-1 and V is TRBV7-2, with D perhaps matching TRBD1 (5 bases). V was pared by 0 bases and J by 0 bases, with 8 bases between. This CDR3 comprises 15 residues. Germline assignment: CDR1 SGHTA and CDR2 FQGNSA. This chain's CDR3 is CASSLALTVNTEAFF. As DNA, the CDR3 is TGTGCCAGCAGCTTAGCGCTGACAGTGAACACTGAAGCTTTCTTT.

The gene calls are TRBV5-6 and TRBJ2-3, with D perhaps TRBD1 (6 bases). Germline CDR1 is SGHDT and CDR2 is YYEEEE. The CDR3 sequence is 14 residues long. Trimming removed 6 bases from V and 2 bases from J, with 13 bases in between. CDR3 nucleotide sequence: TGTGCCAGCATTCTACAGGGATACACAGATACGCAGTATTTT. Amino acid sequence: CASILQGYTDTQYF.

The gene calls are TRBV29-1 and TRBJ2-3; TRBD2 matches at 12 bases. The CDR3 loop spans 16 amino acids. V shed 5 bases, J shed 0 bases, and the junction held 6 bases outside the gene matches. Germline lookup yields CDR1 SQVTM and CDR2 ANQGSEA. CDR3 nucleotides: TGCAGCGTTTACGGACTAGCGGGGCCTAGCACAGATACGCAGTATTTT. It specifies CSVYGLAGPSTDTQYF.

This clone showed up just a few times. This chain uses TRBV27 with TRBJ1-5, with D perhaps TRBD1 (6 bases). This CDR3 region has 19 residues. Germline assignment: CDR1 MNHEY and CDR2 SMNVEV (reference sequence). V lost 2 bases and J lost 4, with 24 bases in between. The DNA of the CDR3 is TGTGCCAGCAGTTTAAACCCCCCGGGCTTGGACAGCCGTAATCAGCCCCAGCATTTT. Amino acid sequence: CASSLNPPGLDSRNQPQHF.

This sequence joins TRBV10-3 and TRBJ2-1, with 15 bases that match TRBD2. The trim removed 2 bases at V and 7 bases at J, leaving 6 bases unmatched. Germline V CDR1 and CDR2: ENHRY, SYGVKD. There are 17 residues in the CDR3. The chain's CDR3 is CAISEPGLAGGKNEQFF. The CDR3 DNA is TGTGCCATCAGTGAGCCTGGACTAGCGGGGGGGAAAAATGAGCAGTTCTTC.

The rearrangement uses TRBV4-1 and TRBJ1-1; D is undetermined. This CDR3 is 13 amino acids long. Germline V gene lookup returns CDR1 MGHRA and CDR2 YSYEKL. V was clipped by 2 bases and J by 2 bases, with 6 bases between them. The CDR3 DNA reads TGCGCCAGCAGCCAAACGGGAAACACTGAAGCTTTCTTT. Protein: CASSQTGNTEAFF.

This chain uses TRBV7-2 with TRBJ2-2, with a weak D call TRBD2 (5 bases). With 4 bases removed from V and 2 bases from J, the gap between germline ends came to 11 bases. Germline V gene sequence: CDR1 SGHTA, CDR2 FQGNSA. This CDR3 has 15 residues. CDR3 protein: CASSWRTDNTGELFF. CDR3 coding DNA: TGTGCCAGCAGCTGGAGGACTGACAACACCGGGGAGCTGTTTTTT.

The chain combines TRBV27 with TRBJ2-7; D is ambiguous. Germline CDR1 MNHEY, CDR2 SMNVEV (reference sequence). The CDR3 is 13 amino acids. Trimming pared 6 bases from V and 0 bases from J, leaving 9 bases between. This chain's CDR3 is CASRQSGSYEQYF. The CDR3 DNA reads TGTGCCAGCAGACAATCAGGCTCCTACGAGCAGTACTTC.

About this clone itself: One junction end disagrees with the germline gene, perhaps due to a read error. The J gene is TRBJ2-7, the V gene TRBV27; 12 bases map to TRBD1. Looked up from germline, CDR1 is MNHEY and CDR2 is SMNVEV (reference sequence). The CDR3 is 14 residues long. DNA for the CDR3: TGTGCCAGCAGGGGACAGGGGGCTAGCGGGGCGTCTTCCTTC. Its protein is CASRGQGASGASSF.

Written as DNA, the CDR3 is TGTGCCAGCAGCCAGGACAGGGGGCGCGGCTACACCTTC. Encoded protein: CASSQDRGRGYTF. The V and J genes are TRBV6-2 or TRBV6-3 and TRBJ1-2; 11 bases match TRBD1. With 6 bases clipped from V and 8 bases from J, the junction kept 5 bases outside the gene matches. The CDR3 is 13 residues long. Germline CDR1 and CDR2: MNHEY and SVGEGT.

This chain's CDR3 is CASSYLGVAYGYTF. CDR3 coding DNA: TGTGCCAGCAGTTACCTAGGGGTCGCCTATGGCTACACCTTC. The V and J genes are TRBV6-2 or TRBV6-3 and TRBJ1-2; D is perhaps TRBD1 (5 bases). The CDR3 is made up of 14 amino acids. V dropped 2 bases and J dropped 4 bases, with 11 bases sitting between them. Per the germline V gene, CDR1 is MNHEY and CDR2 is SVGEGT.

Only one count was recorded for this clone. This chain joins TRBV5-4 and TRBJ2-2; 8 bases are shared with TRBD2. This CDR3 is 16 amino acids long. The ends lost 3 bases at V and 2 bases at J; junction bases unmatched: 6. The germline V gene has CDR1 SGHNT and CDR2 YYREEE (reference sequence). The CDR3 is CASSSGGGLNTGELFF. CDR3 bases: TGTGCCAGCAGCTCGGGAGGGGGACTTAACACCGGGGAGCTGTTTTTT.

The chain recombines TRBV10-3 with TRBJ1-2; TRBD1 is a possible D gene (6 bases). This CDR3 is built from 13 residues. CDR1 and CDR2 (germline): ENHRY, SYGVKD. The ends were cut back, 10 bases at V and 3 bases at J, with 15 bases in the middle. This CDR3 reads CATRGRTDYGYTF. DNA of the CDR3: TGTGCCACCAGAGGCAGGACAGACTATGGCTACACCTTC.

The chain combines TRBV6-1 with TRBJ2-2; 13 nucleotides match TRBD2. V lost 4 bases and J lost 5; bases outside the gene matches: 4. The germline V gene has CDR1 MNHNS and CDR2 SASEGT. The CDR3 contains 16 residues. For the CDR3, the DNA is TGTGCCAGCAGTGGACTAGCGGGGGGAGAGACCGGGGAGCTGTTTTTT. This gives the protein CASSGLAGGETGELFF.

The chain is built from TRBV4-2 and TRBJ1-1; weak D call: TRBD1 (5 bases). From germline, CDR1 is LGHNA and CDR2 YNFKEQ. The CDR3 covers 12 residues. The V and J ends lost 3 bases and 7 bases respectively, with 9 bases between them. CDR3: CASSQNRNEAFF. In DNA, the CDR3 is TGTGCCAGCAGCCAGAACAGGAATGAAGCTTTCTTT.